This TCR beta chain was retrieved from a study of metastatic and nonmetastatic thyroid tumors. Study overall: Malignant thyroid and benign thyroid patients provided blood and tumor or nodule tissue whose repertoires were compared.

The study's findings and limits: In blood and tumor, TCR beta diversity was reportedly significantly higher in malignant thyroid tumors than in benign nodules.

Authors' data handling: Building a distant-metastasis classifier for papillary thyroid cancer drew on CDR3 differences across clinicopathological groups. TCRdb reprocessed the PCR reads via MiXCR. The V and J calls follow TCRdb's processing rather than the paper's. The sample includes around 34,000 clones, 20% of them seen just once. No patient had received any treatment before thyroid surgery. The ends were cut back, 5 bases at V and 3 bases at J, with 20 bases in the middle. Germline lookup yields CDR1 SGHVS and CDR2 FQNEAQ. This CDR3 comprises 16 residues. Details on this clone: Its antigen remains unidentified.

The chain has TRBV7-8 and TRBJ2-7, with D perhaps assigned TRBD1 or TRBD2 (5 bases each). The material sequenced was blood. The receptor's source is a female donor with papillary thyroid cancer or a benign thyroid nodule (not recorded which). Some clones in this sample may be carry-over from other donors' samples. The CDR3 coding sequence is TGTGCCAGCAGCCCCAAAGTGGGGGTAGCGAACTACGAGCAGTACTTC. The encoded protein is CASSPKVGVANYEQYF. The whole variable domain, remainder taken from reference TRBV7-8 and TRBJ2-7, is GAGVSQSPRYKVAKRGQDVALRCDPISGHVSLFWYQQALGQGPEFLTYFQNEAQLDKSGLPSDRFFAERPEGSVSTLKIQRTQQEDSAVYLCASSPKVGVANYEQYFGPGTRLTVT.